This TCR beta chain was recovered during a study of blood T cell repertoires in COVID-19. For the study at large: Material from acute and convalescent COVID-19 was sourced from the United States, Italy and Spain. PBMCs, B-cell-depleted T cells, or T cells were the source of the cDNA or gDNA that made up the material.

The authors' processing: Cell counts per sample came from amplifying reference gene primers. The assay was immunoSEQ multiplex PCR, and TCRdb's table has in-frame clones only and misses some. The V and J calls and clone size were taken over from that table, and D and trimming were inferred from the DNA. The table lists some 130,000 clones, approximately 80% of them singletons. Germline CDR1 reads LNHDA; CDR2 reads SQIVND (reference sequence). This CDR3 region has 17 residues. Trimming removed 6 bases at V and 0 bases at J, with 18 bases between. Material for sequencing was peripheral blood. The clonotype was recovered from a man between 40 and 49 years old with active or convalescent COVID-19. This chain connects TRBV19 to TRBJ2-1; D ambiguous. The CDR3 protein is CASRMGSPLSSYNEQFF. The CDR3 coding sequence is TGTGCCAGTAGAATGGGCAGCCCCCTTAGCTCCTACAATGAGCAGTTCTTC.